The T cell receptor (beta chain) under discussion was sequenced for a study of T-cell memory formation after mild COVID-19. Study context: Largely, TCR clusters stayed within a single donor. Study results and limitations: Day 15 to 85 contracting clones showed balanced CD4/CD8; later expanders leaned CD4+. Contracting clones localized mainly to CM and EM when CD4+ and mainly to EMRA when CD8+.

CDR1 and CDR2 from the germline V gene are SGHVS and FQNEAQ. CDR3 length: 14 residues. Trimming pared 8 bases from V and 2 bases from J, leaving 16 bases between. As regards this clonotype: The antigen is undetermined.

cDNA libraries for TCR alpha and TCR beta, carrying sample barcodes and UMIs, came from 5'RACE with constant-segment primers. One entry per CDR3 protein, called by TCRdb with MiXCR from the 5' RACE reads. The repertoire holds around 310,000 distinct CDR3 sequences, with approximately 15% as singletons. The clonotype originates from a young man who had mild COVID-19 (a few samples of this study predate the infection). Cell type and time point are not known. Sequencing was performed on PBMCs or a T cell subset sorted from them (not recorded which). The rearrangement joins TRBV7-8 to TRBJ2-7, with D maybe TRBD2 (6 bases). This CDR3 is CASGPAGSPYEQYF. In DNA form, the CDR3 reads TGTGCCAGCGGACCTGCGGGATCCCCCTACGAGCAGTACTTC.